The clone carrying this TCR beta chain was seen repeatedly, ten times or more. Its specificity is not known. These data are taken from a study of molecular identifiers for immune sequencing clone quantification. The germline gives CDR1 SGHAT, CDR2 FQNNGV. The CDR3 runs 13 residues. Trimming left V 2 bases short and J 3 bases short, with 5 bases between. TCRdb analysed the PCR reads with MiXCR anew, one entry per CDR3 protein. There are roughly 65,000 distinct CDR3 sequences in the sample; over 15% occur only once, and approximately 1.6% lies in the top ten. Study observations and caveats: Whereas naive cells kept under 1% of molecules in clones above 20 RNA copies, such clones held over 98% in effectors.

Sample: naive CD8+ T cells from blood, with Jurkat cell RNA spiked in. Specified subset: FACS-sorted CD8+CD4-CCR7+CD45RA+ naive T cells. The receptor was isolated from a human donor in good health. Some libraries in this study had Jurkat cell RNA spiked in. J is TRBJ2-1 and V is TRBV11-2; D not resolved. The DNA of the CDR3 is TGTGCCAGCAGCTTATTTATCTACAATGAGCAGTTCTTC. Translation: CASSLFIYNEQFF.